The 18 T cell receptor beta chains in this list originate from one sample, sequenced in a study of shared clonotypes between healthy human individuals. TCRdb's table, derived via immunoSEQ multiplex PCR, lists solely in-frame clones and lacks some. The repertoire consists of around 1.1 million clones, with roughly 74% occurring once and the leading ten covering roughly 0.61%. Sequencing was performed on memory CD4+ T cells from PBMCs. As to subset: CD45RA-negative fraction. The source is a man aged 18 to 35 in good health. Some clones in this sample may be carry-over from other donors' samples.

This rearrangement joins TRBV19 to TRBJ2-7; either TRBD1 or TRBD2 may supply D (5 bases each). CDR1 LNHDA and CDR2 SQIVND come from the germline V gene (reference sequence). The CDR3 extends over 14 amino acids. Trimming left V 5 bases short and J 2 bases short, with 13 bases between. In DNA, the CDR3 is TGTGCCAGTAGTTTGGGTTTGGGGGCCTACGAGCAGTACTTC. Its protein product is CASSLGLGAYEQYF.

The chain combines TRBV28 with TRBJ1-2; D is unclear. The ends were cut back, 4 bases at V and 5 bases at J, with 11 bases in the middle. Germline V gives CDR1 MDHEN, CDR2 SYDVKM. The CDR3 has 13 amino acids. The chain's CDR3 is CASSSPGKYGYTF. The DNA of the CDR3 is TGTGCCAGCAGTTCCCCGGGGAAATATGGCTACACCTTC.

The chain has TRBV28 and TRBJ1-2, with 8 positions matching TRBD1. V trimming: 2 bases; J trimming: 4 bases; junction bases outside the gene matches: 6. CDR1 MDHEN and CDR2 SYDVKM come from the germline V gene. The CDR3 has 15 residues. This CDR3 reads CASSLNDRGLYGYTF. In DNA form, the CDR3 reads TGTGCCAGCAGTTTAAACGACAGGGGCCTCTATGGCTACACCTTC.

This chain uses TRBV5-1 with TRBJ2-1; 16 positions agree with TRBD2. The trim removed 4 bases at V and 6 bases at J, leaving 13 bases unmatched. This CDR3 region has 19 residues. Per the germline V gene, CDR1 is SGHRS and CDR2 is YFSETQ. The CDR3 loop reads CASSLSPGTSGRDRNEQFF. The CDR3 nucleotides read TGCGCCAGCAGCCTAAGTCCCGGGACTAGCGGGAGGGATCGCAATGAGCAGTTCTTC. The full variable domain, rest sourced from reference TRBV5-1 and TRBJ2-1, is KAGVTQTPRYLIKTRGQQVTLSCSPISGHRSVSWYQQTPGQGLQFLFEYFSETQRNKGNFPGRFSGRQFSNSRSEMNVSTLELGDSALYLCASSLSPGTSGRDRNEQFFGPGTRLTVL.

Details on this clone: This could be a read error, since a much larger clone is one nucleotide away. This CDR3 is also generated by other DNA sequences in the sample. This chain connects TRBV27 to TRBJ2-6; a weak D match, TRBD1 (6 bases). The CDR3 consists of 15 residues. Germline CDR1 MNHEY, CDR2 SMNVEV (reference sequence). The CDR3 bases are TGTGCCAGCAGTTTCCAGGGGTTTGGGGCCAACGTCCTGACGTTC. It yields the protein CASSFQGFGANVLTF.

The chain recombines TRBV11-2 with TRBJ1-5; D perhaps matches TRBD1 (5 bases). V shed 2 bases and J shed 3 bases, with 11 bases lying between them. This CDR3 has 15 amino acids. CDR1 is SGHAT, CDR2 FQNNGV, per germline. In DNA form, the CDR3 reads TGTGCCAGCAGCTTATTCGGGGCCCCCAATCAGCCCCAGCATTTT. Its translation is CASSLFGAPNQPQHF.

This clone was counted a single time. The rearrangement links TRBV11-2 to TRBJ2-2; no reliable D call. CDR3 length equals 15 residues. Germline values: CDR1 SGHAT, CDR2 FQNNGV. Trimming removed 2 bases from V and 0 bases from J, with 7 bases in between. The CDR3 DNA sequence: TGTGCCAGCAGCTTACGCTTGGCGAACACCGGGGAGCTGTTTTTT. Encoded protein: CASSLRLANTGELFF. The complete variable domain, with remaining parts taken from reference TRBV11-2 and TRBJ2-2, reads EAGVAQSPRYKIIEKRQSVAFWCNPISGHATLYWYQQILGQGPKLLIQFQNNGVVDDSQLPKDRFSAERLKGVDSTLKIQPAKLEDSAVYLCASSLRLANTGELFFGEGSRLTVL.

The chain is built from TRBV18 and TRBJ2-7; TRBD2 might be the D (5 bases). The ends were cut back, 2 bases at V and 2 bases at J, with 16 bases in the middle. This CDR3 is built from 16 residues. Per the germline V gene, CDR1 is KGHSH and CDR2 is LQKENI. CDR3 residues: CASSPATAGKAYEQYF. Written as DNA, the CDR3 is TGTGCCAGCTCACCAGCGACTGCGGGCAAGGCCTACGAGCAGTACTTC.

This clone was seen a handful of times. The identical CDR3 is also encoded by other nucleotide sequences in the sample. Here the CDR3 DNA reads TGTGCCAGCAGCCCTAGCAATCAGCCCCAGCATTTT. It encodes CASSPSNQPQHF. The chain carries TRBV7-8 and TRBJ1-5; D is unresolved. Trimming took off 5 bases at V and 0 bases at J, with 2 bases between the two ends. The germline gives CDR1 SGHVS, CDR2 FQNEAQ. CDR3 length: 12 amino acids. Full variable domain (rest looked up from reference TRBV7-8 and TRBJ1-5): GAGVSQSPRYKVAKRGQDVALRCDPISGHVSLFWYQQALGQGPEFLTYFQNEAQLDKSGLPSDRFFAERPEGSVSTLKIQRTQQEDSAVYLCASSPSNQPQHFGDGTRLSIL.

The rearrangement links TRBV7-2 to TRBJ1-2; D is possibly TRBD1 (6 bases). In germline, CDR1 is SGHTA, CDR2 FQGNSA. This CDR3 has 16 amino acids. The V end lost 4 bases, the J end lost 4 bases, and 19 bases lay between the germline ends. Here the CDR3 reads CASSSVRAGQTYGYTF. The DNA for the CDR3 is TGTGCCAGCAGCTCCGTTAGAGCCGGACAGACCTATGGCTACACCTTC.

The V and J genes are TRBV5-1 and TRBJ2-3; D tentatively reads TRBD1 or TRBD2 (5 bases each). The germline V and J ends were trimmed by 3 bases and 3 bases, with 8 bases remaining between them. This CDR3 has 13 residues. Germline lookup yields CDR1 SGHRS and CDR2 YFSETQ. This CDR3 reads CASSWDGTDTQYF. CDR3 bases: TGCGCCAGCAGCTGGGACGGGACAGATACGCAGTATTTT. Filled out from reference TRBV5-1 and TRBJ2-3, the complete variable domain reads KAGVTQTPRYLIKTRGQQVTLSCSPISGHRSVSWYQQTPGQGLQFLFEYFSETQRNKGNFPGRFSGRQFSNSRSEMNVSTLELGDSALYLCASSWDGTDTQYFGPGTRLTVL.

The rearrangement links TRBV7-3 to TRBJ2-7, with D possibly TRBD1 on 6 matching bases. The CDR3 runs to 13 residues. Deletions cut 3 bases from V and 4 bases from J, with 10 bases between. Germline values: CDR1 SGHTA, CDR2 FQGTGA. CDR3 amino acids: CASSFNTGYEQYF. Written as DNA, the CDR3 is TGTGCCAGCAGCTTCAACACAGGGTACGAGCAGTACTTC.

This clone was counted a few times. This chain links TRBV7-2 with TRBJ2-2; a weak D match, TRBD2 (7 bases). This CDR3 region has 16 residues. Looked up from germline, CDR1 is SGHTA and CDR2 is FQGNSA. Trimming pared 6 bases from V and 7 bases from J, leaving 21 bases between. CDR3 sequence (DNA): TGTGCCAGCAGGCCCCGGGGGCGGGAGACGATCGGGGAGCTGTTTTTT. This translates into CASRPRGRETIGELFF.

The genes are TRBV19 and TRBJ1-2; a possible D gene is TRBD1 (6 bases). Trimming removed 3 bases from V and 5 bases from J, with 16 bases in between. Germline CDR1 and CDR2: LNHDA and SQIVND (reference sequence). The CDR3 has 15 residues. CDR3: CASSIARGARYGYTF. CDR3 DNA: TGTGCCAGTAGTATTGCTCGGGGGGCCAGGTATGGCTACACCTTC. The entire variable domain, with the rest obtained from reference TRBV19 and TRBJ1-2, is as follows: DGGITQSPKYLFRKEGQNVTLSCEQNLNHDAMYWYRQDPGQGLRLIYYSQIVNDFQKGDIAEGYSVSREKKESFPLTVTSAQKNPTAFYLCASSIARGARYGYTFGSGTRLTVV.

In DNA, the CDR3 is TGTGCCAGCAGCAGACTAGCGGCTTCCTACAATGAGCAGTTCTTC. Its translation: CASSRLAASYNEQFF. This chain joins TRBV11-1 and TRBJ2-1; 9 bases match TRBD2. J lost 1 base, V lost 5 bases, and 3 bases had no gene match. CDR1 is SGHAT and CDR2 is FQDESV in the germline V gene (reference sequence). The CDR3 is 15 residues long.

This chain links TRBV29-1 with TRBJ2-6; D remains ambiguous. V was clipped by 6 bases and J by 0 bases, with 12 bases between them. Germline loops: CDR1 SQVTM, CDR2 ANQGSEA. The CDR3 sequence is 15 residues long. The CDR3 loop reads CSVTPSPSGANVLTF. In DNA, the CDR3 is TGCAGCGTGACACCGTCCCCCTCTGGGGCCAACGTCCTGACTTTC.

This clone was seen just once. Given a far larger clone just one base away, this is likely a sequencing read error. The rearrangement links TRBV2 to TRBJ1-2; weak D call: TRBD1 (5 bases). CDR1 and CDR2 (germline): SNHLY, FYNNEI. Trimming took off 3 bases at V and 1 base at J, with 6 bases between the two ends. This CDR3 is built from 13 residues. The CDR3 region is CASSEGVNYGYTF. The DNA of the CDR3 is TGTGCCAGCAGTGAGGGGGTTAACTATGGCTACACCTTC.

About this clone: Only one base separates this from a far larger clonotype, so it likely reflects a read error. The J gene is TRBJ1-4, the V gene TRBV9; D unclear. CDR1 and CDR2 from the germline V gene are SGDLS and YYNGEE. The CDR3 covers 13 residues. The V and J ends lost 0 bases and 4 bases respectively, with 4 bases between them. In nucleotides, the CDR3 is TGTGCCAGCAGCGTAGGGTATAATGAAAAACTGTTTTTT. It yields the protein CASSVGYNEKLFF.